This note documents a single T cell receptor (beta chain) sequence. The source of the sample is a study of shared clonotypes between healthy human individuals. The CDR3 extends over 14 amino acids. V lost 3 bases and J 6 bases, leaving 12 bases between the germline ends. Germline-derived CDR1 and CDR2 are MDHEN and SYDVKM. TCRdb's copy holds only in-frame clones and misses some; the assay was immunoSEQ multiplex PCR. The sample holds 1,500,000 or so clones, 97% to 99% seen once. The clonotype originates from a man aged 25 to 40 in good health. The chain carries TRBV28 and TRBJ1-3; D is perhaps TRBD1 (6 bases). The sample comprised naive CD4+ T cells sorted from blood. Subset denoted: CD45RA+ positively selected. The CDR3 protein is CASSFSGVKNTIYF. Written as DNA, the CDR3 is TGTGCCAGCAGTTTTTCAGGGGTTAAAAACACCATATATTTT.